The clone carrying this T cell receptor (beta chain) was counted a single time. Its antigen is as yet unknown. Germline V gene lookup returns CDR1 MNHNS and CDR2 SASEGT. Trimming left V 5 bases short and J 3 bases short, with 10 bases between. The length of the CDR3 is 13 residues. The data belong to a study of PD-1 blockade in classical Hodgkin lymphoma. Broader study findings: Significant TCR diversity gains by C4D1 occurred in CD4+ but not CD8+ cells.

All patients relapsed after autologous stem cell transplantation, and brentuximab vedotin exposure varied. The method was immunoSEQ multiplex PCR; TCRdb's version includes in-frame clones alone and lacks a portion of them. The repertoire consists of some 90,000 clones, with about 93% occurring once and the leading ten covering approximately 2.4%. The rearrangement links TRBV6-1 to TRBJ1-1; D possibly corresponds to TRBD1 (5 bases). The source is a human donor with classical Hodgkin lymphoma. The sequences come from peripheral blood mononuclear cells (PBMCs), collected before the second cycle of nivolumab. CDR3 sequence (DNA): TGTGCCAGCAGTCGGCAGGGATACACTGAAGCTTTCTTT. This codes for CASSRQGYTEAFF.